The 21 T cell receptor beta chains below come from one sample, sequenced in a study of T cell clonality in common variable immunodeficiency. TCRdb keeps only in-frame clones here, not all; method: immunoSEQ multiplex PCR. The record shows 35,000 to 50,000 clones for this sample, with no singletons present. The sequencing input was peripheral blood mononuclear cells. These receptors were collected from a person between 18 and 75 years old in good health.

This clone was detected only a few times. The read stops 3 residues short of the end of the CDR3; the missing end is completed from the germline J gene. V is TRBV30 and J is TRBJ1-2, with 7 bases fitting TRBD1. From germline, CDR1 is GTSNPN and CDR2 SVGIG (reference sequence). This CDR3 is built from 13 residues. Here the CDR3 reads CAWRGQNPYDYTF. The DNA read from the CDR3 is TGTGCCTGGAGGGGACAGAACCCCTACGAC.

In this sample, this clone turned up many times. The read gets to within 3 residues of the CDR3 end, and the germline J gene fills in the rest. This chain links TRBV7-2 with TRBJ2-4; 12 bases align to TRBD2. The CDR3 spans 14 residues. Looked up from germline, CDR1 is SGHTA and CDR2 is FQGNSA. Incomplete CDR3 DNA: TGTGCCAGCAGCTTTAGGACTAGCGGGGATATT. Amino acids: CASSFRTSGDI. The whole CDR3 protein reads CASSFRTSGDIQYF.

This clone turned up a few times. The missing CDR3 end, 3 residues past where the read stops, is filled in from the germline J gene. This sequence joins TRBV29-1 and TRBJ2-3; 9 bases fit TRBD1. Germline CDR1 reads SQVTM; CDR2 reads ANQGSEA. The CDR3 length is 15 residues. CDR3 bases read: TGCAGCGCACAAAAAGGGACAGGGAACAATCAGCCG. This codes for CSAQKGTGNNQP. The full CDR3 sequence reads CSAQKGTGNNQPQYF.

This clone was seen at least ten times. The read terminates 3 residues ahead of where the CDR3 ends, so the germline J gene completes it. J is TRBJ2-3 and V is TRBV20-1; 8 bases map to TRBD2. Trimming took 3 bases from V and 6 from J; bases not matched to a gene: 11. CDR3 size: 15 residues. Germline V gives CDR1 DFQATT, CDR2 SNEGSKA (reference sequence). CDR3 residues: CSASPGGGIGDTQYF. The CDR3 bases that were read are TGCAGTGCTAGCCCCGGGGGGGGAATAGGCGATACG.

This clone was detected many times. CDR3 bases read: TGCAGCGTTGAAGATACTCGGTGGGGGGAAGGC. It encodes CSVEDTRWGEG. The full-length CDR3 reads as CSVEDTRWGEGYTF. The chain carries TRBV29-1 and TRBJ1-2; perhaps TRBD1 as D (5 bases). Read coverage stops 3 residues before the CDR3 terminus; the germline J gene supplies the remainder. This CDR3 region has 14 residues. Germline V gene sequence: CDR1 SQVTM, CDR2 ANQGSEA.

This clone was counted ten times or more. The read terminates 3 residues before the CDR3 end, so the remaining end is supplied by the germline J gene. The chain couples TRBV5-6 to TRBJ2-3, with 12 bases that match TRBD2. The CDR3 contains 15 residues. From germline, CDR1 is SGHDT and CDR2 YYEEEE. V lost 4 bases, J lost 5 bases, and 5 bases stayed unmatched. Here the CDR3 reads CASSNWGLAGDTQYF. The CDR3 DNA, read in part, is TGTGCCAGCAGCAATTGGGGACTAGCGGGAGATACG.

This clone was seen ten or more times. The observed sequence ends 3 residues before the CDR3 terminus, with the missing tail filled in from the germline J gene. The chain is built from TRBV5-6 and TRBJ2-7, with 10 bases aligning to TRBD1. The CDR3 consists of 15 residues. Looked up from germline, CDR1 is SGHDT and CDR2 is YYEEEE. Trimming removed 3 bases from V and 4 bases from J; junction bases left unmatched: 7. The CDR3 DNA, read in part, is TGTGCCAGCAGCTACTACGACAGGGGGCCGTACGAG. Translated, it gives CASSYYDRGPYE. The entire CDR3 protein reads CASSYYDRGPYEQYF.

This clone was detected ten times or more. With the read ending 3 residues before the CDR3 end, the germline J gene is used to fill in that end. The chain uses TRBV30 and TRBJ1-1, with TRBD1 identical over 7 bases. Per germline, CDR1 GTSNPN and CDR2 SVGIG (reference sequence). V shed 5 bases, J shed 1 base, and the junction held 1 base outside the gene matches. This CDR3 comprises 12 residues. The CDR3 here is CAWGDRNTEAFF. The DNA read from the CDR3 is TGTGCCTGGGGGGACAGGAACACTGAA.

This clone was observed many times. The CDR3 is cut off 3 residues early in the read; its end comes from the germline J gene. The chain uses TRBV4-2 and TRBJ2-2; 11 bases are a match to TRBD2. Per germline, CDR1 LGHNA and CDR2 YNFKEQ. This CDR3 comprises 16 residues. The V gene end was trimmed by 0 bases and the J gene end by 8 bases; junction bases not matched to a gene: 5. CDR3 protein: CASSQDNSGGAGELFF. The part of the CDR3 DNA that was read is TGTGCCAGCAGCCAAGATAATAGCGGGGGGGCTGGGGAG.

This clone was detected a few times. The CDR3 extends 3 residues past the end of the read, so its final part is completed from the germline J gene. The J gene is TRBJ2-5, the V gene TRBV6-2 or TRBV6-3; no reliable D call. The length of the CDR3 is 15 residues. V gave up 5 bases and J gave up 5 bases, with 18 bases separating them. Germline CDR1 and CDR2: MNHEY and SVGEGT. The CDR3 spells CASSPPSTVLETQYF. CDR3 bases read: TGTGCCAGCAGTCCCCCTTCTACGGTGCTGGAGACC.

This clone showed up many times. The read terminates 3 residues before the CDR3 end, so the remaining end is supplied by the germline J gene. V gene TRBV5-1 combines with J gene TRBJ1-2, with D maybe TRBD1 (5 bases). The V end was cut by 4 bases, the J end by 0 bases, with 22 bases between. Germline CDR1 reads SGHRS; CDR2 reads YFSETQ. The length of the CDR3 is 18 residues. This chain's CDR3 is CASSEKGEGPHTNYGYTF. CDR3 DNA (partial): TGCGCCAGCAGCGAAAAAGGGGAAGGCCCCCACACTAACTATGGC.

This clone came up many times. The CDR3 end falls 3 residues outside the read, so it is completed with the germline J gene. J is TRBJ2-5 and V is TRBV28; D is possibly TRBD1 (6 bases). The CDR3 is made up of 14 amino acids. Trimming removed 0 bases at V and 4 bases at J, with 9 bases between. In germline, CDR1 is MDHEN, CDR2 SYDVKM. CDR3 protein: CASSLWGARETQYF. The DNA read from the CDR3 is TGTGCCAGCAGTTTATGGGGGGCTCGAGAGACC.

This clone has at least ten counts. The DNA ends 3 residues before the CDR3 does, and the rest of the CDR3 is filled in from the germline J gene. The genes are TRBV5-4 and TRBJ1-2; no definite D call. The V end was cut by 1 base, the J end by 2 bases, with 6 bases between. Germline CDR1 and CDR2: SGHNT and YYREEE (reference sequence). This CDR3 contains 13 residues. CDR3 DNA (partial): TGTGCCAGCAGCTTGAACGGGAACTATGGC. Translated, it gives CASSLNGNYG. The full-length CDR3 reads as CASSLNGNYGYTF.

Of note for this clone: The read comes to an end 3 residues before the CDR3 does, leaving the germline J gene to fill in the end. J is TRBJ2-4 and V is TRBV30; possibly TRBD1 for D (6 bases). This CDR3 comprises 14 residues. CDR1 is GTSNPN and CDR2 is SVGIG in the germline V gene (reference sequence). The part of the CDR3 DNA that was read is TGTGCCTGGAGTGTACCAGGGACAAGCTATGGT. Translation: CAWSVPGTSYG. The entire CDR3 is CAWSVPGTSYGQYF.

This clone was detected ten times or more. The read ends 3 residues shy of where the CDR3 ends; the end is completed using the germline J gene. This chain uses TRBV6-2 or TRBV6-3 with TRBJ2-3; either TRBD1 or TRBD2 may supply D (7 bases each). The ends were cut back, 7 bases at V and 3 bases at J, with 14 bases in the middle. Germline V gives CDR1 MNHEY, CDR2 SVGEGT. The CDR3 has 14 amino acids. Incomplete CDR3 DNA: TGTGCCAGCAAGCGGGACAGTAAAACAGATACG. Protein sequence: CASKRDSKTDT. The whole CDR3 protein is CASKRDSKTDTQYF.

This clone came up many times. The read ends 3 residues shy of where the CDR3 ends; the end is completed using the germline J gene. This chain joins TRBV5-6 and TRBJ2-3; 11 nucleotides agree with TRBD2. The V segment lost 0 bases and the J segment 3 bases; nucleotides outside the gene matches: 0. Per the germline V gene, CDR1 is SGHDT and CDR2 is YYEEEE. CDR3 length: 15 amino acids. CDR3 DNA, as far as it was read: TGTGCCAGCAGCTTGGTAGCGGGAGGGACAGATACG. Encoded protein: CASSLVAGGTDT. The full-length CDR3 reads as CASSLVAGGTDTQYF.

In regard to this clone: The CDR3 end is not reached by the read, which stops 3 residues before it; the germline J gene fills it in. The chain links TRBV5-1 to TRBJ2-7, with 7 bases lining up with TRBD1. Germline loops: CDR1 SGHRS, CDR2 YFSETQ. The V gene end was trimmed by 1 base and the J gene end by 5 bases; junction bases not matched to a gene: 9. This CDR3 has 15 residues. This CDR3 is CASSLNRQGIDEQYF. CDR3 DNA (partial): TGCGCCAGCAGCTTGAATCGACAGGGCATTGACGAG. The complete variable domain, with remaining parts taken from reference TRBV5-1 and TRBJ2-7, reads KAGVTQTPRYLIKTRGQQVTLSCSPISGHRSVSWYQQTPGQGLQFLFEYFSETQRNKGNFPGRFSGRQFSNSRSEMNVSTLELGDSALYLCASSLNRQGIDEQYFGPGTRLTVT.

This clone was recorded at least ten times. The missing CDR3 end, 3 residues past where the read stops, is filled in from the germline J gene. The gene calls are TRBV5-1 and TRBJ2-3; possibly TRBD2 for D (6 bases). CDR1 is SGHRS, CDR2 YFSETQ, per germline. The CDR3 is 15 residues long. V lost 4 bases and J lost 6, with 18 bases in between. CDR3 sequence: CASSLDGTAMDTQYF. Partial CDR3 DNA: TGCGCCAGCAGCCTTGACGGGACTGCCATGGATACG. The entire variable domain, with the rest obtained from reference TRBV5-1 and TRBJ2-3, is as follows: KAGVTQTPRYLIKTRGQQVTLSCSPISGHRSVSWYQQTPGQGLQFLFEYFSETQRNKGNFPGRFSGRQFSNSRSEMNVSTLELGDSALYLCASSLDGTAMDTQYFGPGTRLTVL.

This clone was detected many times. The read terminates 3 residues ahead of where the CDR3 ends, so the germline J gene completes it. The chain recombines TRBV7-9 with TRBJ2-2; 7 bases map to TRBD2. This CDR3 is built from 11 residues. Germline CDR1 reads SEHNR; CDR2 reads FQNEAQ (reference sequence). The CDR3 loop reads CGAGDTGELFF. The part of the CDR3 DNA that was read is TGTGGGGCGGGGGACACCGGGGAG. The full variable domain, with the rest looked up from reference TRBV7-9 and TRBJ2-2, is DTGVSQNPRHKITKRGQNVTFRCDPISEHNRLYWYRQTLGQGPEFLTYFQNEAQLEKSRLLSDRFSAERPKGSFSTLEIQRTEQGDSAMYLCGAGDTGELFFGEGSRLTVL.

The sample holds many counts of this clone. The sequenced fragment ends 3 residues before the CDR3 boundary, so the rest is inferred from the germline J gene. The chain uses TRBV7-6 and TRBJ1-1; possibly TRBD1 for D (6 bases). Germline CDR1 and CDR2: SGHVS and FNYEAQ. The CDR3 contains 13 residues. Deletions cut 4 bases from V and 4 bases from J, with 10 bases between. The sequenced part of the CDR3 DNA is TGTGCCAGCAGCTCGGGACAAGGCACTGAA. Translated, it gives CASSSGQGTE. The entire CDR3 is CASSSGQGTEAFF.

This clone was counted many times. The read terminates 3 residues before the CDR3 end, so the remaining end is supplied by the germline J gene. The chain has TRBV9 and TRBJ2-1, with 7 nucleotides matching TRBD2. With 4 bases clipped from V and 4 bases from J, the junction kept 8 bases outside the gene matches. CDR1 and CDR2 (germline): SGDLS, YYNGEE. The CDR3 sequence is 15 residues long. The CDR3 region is CASSPKGGGYNEQFF. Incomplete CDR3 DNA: TGTGCCAGCAGCCCCAAGGGCGGGGGTTACAATGAG.